This TCR beta chain is from a study of PD-1 blockade in mismatch repair-deficient tumors. Points from the study as a whole: Tumor-resident clones, often absent from pretreatment blood, expanded after pembrolizumab and then contracted.

Sequencing used immunoSEQ multiplex PCR; TCRdb keeps in-frame clones, though not all of them. Of 13,000 to 15,000 clones listed, 80% to 90% are singletons. CDR1 is SQVTM, CDR2 ANQGSEA, per germline. V lost 5 bases to trimming and J lost 6 bases; unmatched junction nucleotides: 13. This CDR3 is built from 14 residues. A remark on this clone: No antigen is known for it.

Time point reported: approximately ten-day in vitro stimulation with candidate neoantigen peptide 4. Roughly 7 ELISpot-reactive neoantigen peptides each drove an approximately 10-day in vitro stimulation. A no-peptide control culture served as baseline for clone fold changes. This clonotype was sampled from an adult with mismatch repair-deficient cancer. The source was cells cultured in vitro, collected from a patient treated with pembrolizumab. The chain recombines TRBV29-1 with TRBJ2-7; 7 nucleotides align to TRBD2. The DNA of the CDR3 is TGCAGCGTTCAGCCTCGGGTTGGGAGGGTCGAGCAGTACTTC. It encodes CSVQPRVGRVEQYF.